This passage covers 32 T cell receptor beta chains from one sample sequenced in a study of control samples from healthy donors and cancer patients. Only in-frame clones appear in the TCRdb table, and some are missing; sequencing was by immunoSEQ multiplex PCR. The sample lists 130,000 or so clones, around nine tenths occurring once. Sequenced input: blood. The receptor set was obtained from a man aged 50-59 years in good health.

The rearrangement uses TRBV6-5 and TRBJ1-1; 7 nucleotides match TRBD1. There are 15 residues in the CDR3. Germline-derived CDR1 and CDR2 are MNHEY and SVGAGI. The trim removed 1 base at V and 5 bases at J, leaving 7 bases unmatched. CDR3 loop: CASSYYSTTGTEAFF. The CDR3 DNA follows: TGTGCCAGCAGTTACTATTCCACGACAGGGACTGAAGCTTTCTTT.

The chain has TRBV5-1 and TRBJ2-3; 13 bases are shared with TRBD2. The germline CDR1 and CDR2 sequences are SGHRS and YFSETQ. Trimming at V came to 3 bases and at J to 2 bases, leaving 6 bases not matched to a gene. This CDR3 is built from 17 residues. CDR3 in amino acids: CASSSGLAGAHTDTQYF. The CDR3, as DNA: TGCGCCAGCAGCTCCGGACTAGCGGGGGCTCACACAGATACGCAGTATTTT.

The gene calls are TRBV15 and TRBJ2-7, with D unclear. Trimming took off 0 bases at V and 4 bases at J, with 19 bases between the two ends. Germline V lookup: CDR1 LNHNV, CDR2 YYDKDF (reference sequence). CDR3 length equals 17 residues. The CDR3 DNA is TGTGCCACCAGCAGAGACCACGGCACCTACGAGGCGTACGAGCAGTACTTC. This encodes CATSRDHGTYEAYEQYF.

A remark on this clone: The junction does not match germline at one end; this may be a read error. This sequence joins TRBV7-7 and TRBJ2-5; 10 bases line up with TRBD2. Germline values: CDR1 SSHAT, CDR2 FNYEAQ (reference sequence). The CDR3 spans 18 residues. This chain's CDR3 is CASSPHKQRGGVRETQYF. CDR3 bases: TGTGCTAGCAGCCCCCACAAACAGCGGGGGGGAGTTCGGGAGACCCAGTACTTC.

The chain has TRBV5-4 and TRBJ1-4; TRBD1 is a possible D gene (6 bases). CDR1 SGHNT and CDR2 YYREEE come from the germline V gene (reference sequence). V lost 9 bases, J lost 11 bases, and 17 bases lay in between. The CDR3 runs to 12 residues. In nucleotides, the CDR3 is TGTGCCACCCCGGCGGGGGACACGAAACTGTTTTTT. This codes for CATPAGDTKLFF.

The chain combines TRBV5-6 with TRBJ2-7, with 10 bases that match TRBD2. V was clipped by 4 bases and J by 6 bases; unmatched bases: 13. Germline CDR1 is SGHDT and CDR2 is YYEEEE. CDR3 size: 16 residues. The CDR3 DNA follows: TGTGCCAGCAGCCGTGCAGCCCAGCGGGGGGGACTCGAGCAGTACTTC. It encodes CASSRAAQRGGLEQYF.

V gene TRBV7-2 combines with J gene TRBJ1-5; 8 positions match TRBD1. The CDR3 is 17 amino acids. Trimming took 3 bases from V and 4 from J; bases not matched to a gene: 11. CDR1 is SGHTA, CDR2 FQGNSA, per germline. The DNA for the CDR3 is TGTGCCAGCAGCTTGAGTTATGCAGGGGGCGGAAATCAGCCCCAGCATTTT. Translation: CASSLSYAGGGNQPQHF.

The CDR3 reads CASSPGAGAGELFF. The CDR3 nucleotides read TGTGCCAGCAGCCCGGGCGCGGGGGCCGGGGAGCTGTTTTTT. The chain carries TRBV7-8 and TRBJ2-2; 7 bases fit TRBD2. Trimming at V came to 5 bases and at J to 6 bases, leaving 6 bases not matched to a gene. This CDR3 is 14 amino acids long. The V gene's germline CDR1 is SGHVS and CDR2 FQNEAQ.

The chain is built from TRBV24-1 and TRBJ2-2; possibly TRBD1 or TRBD2 for D (5 bases each). Germline-derived CDR1 and CDR2 are KGHDR and SFDVKD. Deletions cut 10 bases from V and 4 bases from J, with 12 bases between. The CDR3 contains 13 residues. In nucleotides, the CDR3 is TGTGCCACTCAGGGCCGGGGCACCGGGGAGCTGTTTTTT. This codes for CATQGRGTGELFF.

V gene TRBV19 combines with J gene TRBJ1-2, with unresolved D. This CDR3 is 12 amino acids long. Looked up from germline, CDR1 is LNHDA and CDR2 is SQIVND (reference sequence). Trimming cost V 3 bases and J 2 bases, with 4 bases left between them. CDR3 in amino acids: CASSMTNYGYTF. The CDR3 DNA reads TGTGCCAGTAGTATGACAAACTATGGCTACACCTTC.

The rearrangement uses TRBV27 and TRBJ2-7; perhaps TRBD2 as D (5 bases). The CDR3 is 15 residues long. Trimming stripped 6 bases from V and 2 bases from J, with 17 bases between. The germline V gene has CDR1 MNHEY and CDR2 SMNVEV (reference sequence). CDR3 coding DNA: TGTGCCAGCAGCCTTATAGCGTACGGCCCCTACGAGCAGTACTTC. Encoded protein: CASSLIAYGPYEQYF.

The V gene is TRBV7-2, the J gene TRBJ1-5, with D uncertain. Between the trimmed V and J ends, which lost 6 bases and 4 bases, there was a span of 10 bases. This CDR3 is built from 13 residues. Germline V gene lookup returns CDR1 SGHTA and CDR2 FQGNSA. The CDR3 region is CASSSQRNQPQHF. The CDR3 bases are TGTGCCAGCAGTTCACAGAGAAATCAGCCCCAGCATTTT.

The chain recombines TRBV6-5 with TRBJ1-6; D gene ambiguous. The CDR3 covers 14 residues. The germline V gene has CDR1 MNHEY and CDR2 SVGAGI. V gave up 6 bases and J gave up 3 bases, with 9 bases separating them. This CDR3 is CASRGRDYNSPLHF. CDR3 nucleotides: TGTGCCAGCAGAGGTAGAGACTATAATTCACCCCTCCACTTT.

The count of this clone is one. The V gene is TRBV5-6, the J gene TRBJ1-2, with 7 bases identical to TRBD1. CDR3 length: 14 amino acids. V shed 4 bases and J 0 bases; nucleotides not matched to a gene: 3. Germline loops: CDR1 SGHDT, CDR2 YYEEEE. CDR3 region: CASSNGQANYGYTF. For the CDR3, the DNA is TGTGCCAGCAGCAACGGACAGGCTAACTATGGCTACACCTTC.

CDR3 sequence (DNA): TGTGCCAGCAGCCCCCCCGTGGGAGATACGCAGTATTTT. This translates into CASSPPVGDTQYF. The chain employs TRBV5-4 and TRBJ2-3; the D is unclear. The CDR3 sequence is 13 residues long. Germline CDR1 SGHNT, CDR2 YYREEE (reference sequence). Trimming cost V 4 bases and J 5 bases, with 11 bases left between them. Drawing the rest from reference TRBV5-4 and TRBJ2-3, the complete variable domain is ETGVTQSPTHLIKTRGQQVTLRCSSQSGHNTVSWYQQALGQGPQFIFQYYREEENGRGNFPPRFSGLQFPNYSSELNVNALELDDSALYLCASSPPVGDTQYFGPGTRLTVL.

The chain carries TRBV7-9 and TRBJ2-7; D remains unclear. This CDR3 has 11 residues. CDR1 is SEHNR and CDR2 is FQNEAQ in the germline V gene (reference sequence). Trimming shortened V by 4 bases and J by 4 bases, and 5 bases separated the two germline ends. CDR3 bases: TGTGCCAGCAGCTCCGCATACGAGCAGTACTTC. Translated, it gives CASSSAYEQYF.

The chain employs TRBV2 and TRBJ1-2; TRBD1 is a possible D gene (6 bases). The length of the CDR3 is 16 residues. Trimming stripped 6 bases from V and 8 bases from J, with 25 bases between. In germline, CDR1 is SNHLY, CDR2 FYNNEI. CDR3 in amino acids: CASRRWNGGAKEGYTF. CDR3 DNA sequence: TGTGCCAGCAGGAGATGGAACGGGGGCGCGAAGGAAGGCTACACCTTC.

To note about this clone: The junction departs from the called germline gene at one end, perhaps through a read error. The genes are TRBV5-1 and TRBJ1-1; 7 nucleotides align to TRBD1. CDR3 length equals 14 residues. Germline V lookup: CDR1 SGHRS, CDR2 YFSETQ. Here the CDR3 reads CASGLPGQLYEAFF. CDR3 sequence (DNA): TGCGCCAGCGGCTTGCCGGGACAGCTTTATGAAGCTTTCTTT.

The V gene is TRBV7-6, the J gene TRBJ1-2; 10 nucleotides agree with TRBD1. CDR3 size: 16 residues. CDR1 is SGHVS and CDR2 is FNYEAQ in the germline V gene. V was clipped by 4 bases and J by 8 bases; unmatched bases: 13. CDR3 loop: CASSSGSWTGGGGYTF. The CDR3 DNA reads TGTGCCAGCAGCTCGGGCTCCTGGACAGGGGGTGGCGGCTACACCTTC.

The chain has TRBV11-1 and TRBJ2-5, with 11 bases fitting TRBD1. The ends lost 4 bases at V and 3 bases at J; junction bases unmatched: 1. From germline, CDR1 is SGHAT and CDR2 FQDESV (reference sequence). This CDR3 has 14 amino acids. CDR3 loop: CASSSGQGEETQYF. The CDR3 DNA reads TGTGCCAGCAGCTCGGGACAGGGGGAAGAGACCCAGTACTTC.

V and J are TRBV7-6 and TRBJ2-2; the D gene is possibly TRBD2 (7 bases). The CDR3 is made up of 16 amino acids. Germline values: CDR1 SGHVS, CDR2 FNYEAQ. V was clipped by 2 bases and J by 4 bases, with 14 bases between them. The CDR3 reads CASSLKRGAVTGELFF. As DNA, the CDR3 is TGTGCCAGCAGCTTAAAACGGGGGGCAGTCACCGGGGAGCTGTTTTTT.

This clone appeared a few times. The V and J genes are TRBV25-1 and TRBJ1-5; tentative D call: TRBD1 (6 bases). This CDR3 comprises 18 residues. Germline lookup yields CDR1 MGHDK and CDR2 SYGVNS. V was trimmed by 8 bases and J by 0 bases, leaving 23 bases between them. DNA for the CDR3: TGTGCCAGCCCCACGGGTCACAGGGAAGCGTATAGCAATCAGCCCCAGCATTTT. Its protein is CASPTGHREAYSNQPQHF.

In this sample, this clone turned up once. Within the sample, other DNA sequences also encode this same CDR3. The J gene is TRBJ2-2, the V gene TRBV5-1; TRBD2 matches at 7 bases. The V and J ends lost 0 bases and 0 bases, in that order; junction bases with no gene match: 2. CDR1 SGHRS and CDR2 YFSETQ come from the germline V gene. The CDR3 contains 16 residues. This CDR3 is CASSLAAGANTGELFF. DNA of the CDR3: TGCGCCAGCAGCTTGGCTGCGGGGGCGAACACCGGGGAGCTGTTTTTT.

The chain recombines TRBV3-1 (or the pseudogene TRBV3-2) with TRBJ2-5, with D uncertain. V was trimmed by 8 bases and J by 5 bases, leaving 9 bases between them. CDR1 and CDR2 (germline): LGHDT, YNNKEL (reference sequence). The CDR3 is 11 residues long. The CDR3: CASLRAETQYF. DNA of the CDR3: TGTGCCAGCCTAAGGGCGGAGACCCAGTACTTC.

This clone appeared a single time. The V gene is TRBV4-1, the J gene TRBJ2-7; 7 bases match TRBD1. The CDR3 is 13 amino acids. Germline V gives CDR1 MGHRA, CDR2 YSYEKL. Unmatched junction bases numbered 2, after V lost 4 bases and J lost 2 bases. The CDR3 coding sequence is TGCGCCAGCAGCCGGGGACAGACCTACGAGCAGTACTTC. It translates to CASSRGQTYEQYF.

This sequence joins TRBV18 and TRBJ2-2; 11 bases are shared with TRBD2. The CDR3 is made up of 18 amino acids. After removal of 0 bases from V and 4 bases from J, the junction contained 7 bases not matched to a gene. Germline V lookup: CDR1 KGHSH, CDR2 LQKENI. This CDR3 reads CASSPPSGLAGSTGELFF. The CDR3 DNA sequence: TGTGCCAGCTCACCACCGTCCGGACTAGCGGGCTCCACCGGGGAGCTGTTTTTT. Full variable domain (remainder filled in from reference TRBV18 and TRBJ2-2): NAGVMQNPRHLVRRRGQEARLRCSPMKGHSHVYWYRQLPEEGLKFMVYLQKENIIDESGMPKERFSAEFPKEGPSILRIQQVVRGDSAAYFCASSPPSGLAGSTGELFFGEGSRLTVL.

V usage is TRBV6-6 and J usage is TRBJ2-3, with TRBD1 as a possible D gene (5 bases). Germline CDR1 MNHNY, CDR2 SVGAGI (reference sequence). There are 15 residues in the CDR3. V lost 7 bases to trimming and J lost 3 bases, with 17 bases between them. CDR3 nucleotide sequence: TGTGCCAGCAAAAACCCCAGGAGACAGACAGATACGCAGTATTTT. It yields the protein CASKNPRRQTDTQYF.

This clone was observed a single time. This chain connects TRBV4-1 to TRBJ1-1; tentatively, D is TRBD1 (6 bases). The V gene's germline CDR1 is MGHRA and CDR2 YSYEKL. Trimming removed 5 bases at V and 5 bases at J, with 18 bases between. This CDR3 is 15 amino acids long. The CDR3 nucleotides are TGCGCCAGCAGCACCCAGGGGCTCCCGGGAACTGAAGCTTTCTTT. Amino acids: CASSTQGLPGTEAFF.

The chain combines TRBV3-1 (or the pseudogene TRBV3-2) with TRBJ2-3, with TRBD2 identical over 8 bases. V was clipped by 6 bases and J by 1 base; unmatched bases: 6. The length of the CDR3 is 15 residues. CDR1 LGHDT and CDR2 YNNKEL come from the germline V gene (reference sequence). CDR3 amino acids: CASSRRGGGTDTQYF. For the CDR3, the DNA is TGTGCCAGCAGTCGTCGGGGGGGCGGCACAGATACGCAGTATTTT.

V is TRBV5-1 and J is TRBJ1-1; D is perhaps TRBD1 (5 bases). The CDR3 is 14 amino acids. V lost 2 bases, J lost 8 bases, and 16 bases lay in between. The germline gives CDR1 SGHRS, CDR2 YFSETQ. The CDR3 nucleotides are TGCGCCAGCAGCTTTGGTAGGTCGGGGACGGAAGCTTTCTTT. Translated, it gives CASSFGRSGTEAFF.

V and J are TRBV5-4 and TRBJ2-3; D is tentatively TRBD1 or TRBD2 (5 bases each). The CDR3 is made up of 14 amino acids. Trimming took 4 bases from V and 0 from J, leaving 9 bases between them. The germline gives CDR1 SGHNT, CDR2 YYREEE (reference sequence). The CDR3 loop reads CASSRDRSTDTQYF. The CDR3 nucleotides are TGTGCCAGCAGCCGGGACCGCAGCACAGATACGCAGTATTTT.

The genes are TRBV5-1 and TRBJ2-7; no definite D call. The germline V gene encodes CDR1 SGHRS and CDR2 YFSETQ. V was shortened by 4 bases and J by 4 bases, with 6 bases between the two germline ends. This CDR3 contains 11 residues. The CDR3 sequence: CASSDQYEQYF. As DNA, the CDR3 is TGCGCCAGCAGCGATCAGTACGAGCAGTACTTC.